Listed here are 32 T cell receptor beta chains from one sample, sequenced in a study of shared clonotypes between healthy human individuals. The data were produced by immunoSEQ multiplex PCR, yet TCRdb's version contains in-frame clones alone and is incomplete. The top ten clones hold 0.064% of a sample with more than 500,000 clones, approximately 94% of them seen once. Sequenced input: naive CD4+ T cells sorted from blood. Subset meaning: CD45RA+ positively selected. Source of these receptors: a woman under 40 in good health.

This clone was detected only a few times. The CDR3 region is CASSLDGSSYNEQFF. CDR3 nucleotide sequence: TGTGCCAGCAGCTTAGACGGGAGCTCCTACAATGAGCAGTTCTTC. The chain joins TRBV11-3 to TRBJ2-1, with D maybe TRBD2 (6 bases). The CDR3 is 15 residues long. Germline-derived CDR1 and CDR2 are SGHNT and YENEEA. Trimming removed 0 bases from V and 0 bases from J, with 6 bases in between.

This chain connects TRBV5-4 to TRBJ1-1, with TRBD1 as a possible D gene (6 bases). CDR3 length: 15 amino acids. V lost 5 bases and J lost 0, with 14 bases in between. Germline-derived CDR1 and CDR2 are SGHNT and YYREEE (reference sequence). For the CDR3, the DNA is TGTGCCAGCAGTTCTCAGGGGTTTATGAACACTGAAGCTTTCTTT. It encodes CASSSQGFMNTEAFF.

With respect to this clone: Its ends do not fully match the called genes, so a read error is possible. V usage is TRBV6-6 and J usage is TRBJ2-1; the match to TRBD2 covers 10 bases. The CDR3 has 16 amino acids. CDR1 and CDR2 (germline): MNHNY, SVGAGI (reference sequence). The CDR3 sequence is CASSDSASGSRHEQFF. The CDR3 DNA sequence: TGTGCCAGCAGTGACTCAGCTAGCGGGAGCCGGCATGAGCAGTTCTTC.

This clone was observed a single time. The chain has TRBV19 and TRBJ2-1, with D perhaps TRBD1 or TRBD2 (6 bases each). The V gene lost 0 bases and the J gene lost 8 bases, with 17 bases spanning the gap. Germline CDR1 LNHDA, CDR2 SQIVND (reference sequence). The CDR3 covers 16 residues. The CDR3 coding sequence is TGTGCCAGTAGTATAGATTGGAGCGGAGGGGGTGATGAGCAGTTCTTC. It is translated as CASSIDWSGGGDEQFF.

This clone was observed once. The chain employs TRBV11-2 and TRBJ2-2; D not certain. Germline assignment: CDR1 SGHAT and CDR2 FQNNGV. The V end was cut by 5 bases, the J end by 7 bases, with 8 bases between. The CDR3 runs to 12 residues. Here the CDR3 reads CASSLNYGELFF. The CDR3 region has the DNA TGTGCCAGCAGCCTAAATTACGGGGAGCTGTTTTTT.

This clone was recorded a few times. The rearrangement joins TRBV7-9 to TRBJ1-2; D gene ambiguous. The CDR3 sequence is 13 residues long. Per germline, CDR1 SEHNR and CDR2 FQNEAQ (reference sequence). Trimming removed 7 bases at V and 8 bases at J, with 17 bases between. CDR3 sequence: CASTEGLSRGYTF. The CDR3 coding sequence is TGTGCCAGCACCGAGGGCCTGAGTCGGGGCTACACCTTC.

The genes are TRBV28 and TRBJ1-4; a weak D match, TRBD1 (6 bases). This CDR3 spans 18 amino acids. The V and J ends lost 5 bases and 0 bases respectively, with 19 bases between them. Germline-derived CDR1 and CDR2 are MDHEN and SYDVKM. The CDR3, as DNA: TGTGCCAGCAGTGAAGGGCCCAGGGGATTGTCAACTAATGAAAAACTGTTTTTT. This codes for CASSEGPRGLSTNEKLFF.

The chain couples TRBV10-1 to TRBJ2-3; no clear D gene. From germline, CDR1 is WNHNN and CDR2 SYGVQD (reference sequence). This CDR3 is 12 amino acids long. V was pared by 3 bases and J by 5 bases, with 6 bases between. The CDR3: CASSDSGDTQYF. CDR3 bases: TGCGCCAGCAGTGATTCGGGAGATACGCAGTATTTT.

The count of this clone is one. The CDR3 DNA is TGTGCCAGCAGTCCTGTACTAGATACGCAGTATTTT. Translated, it gives CASSPVLDTQYF. V gene TRBV6-1 combines with J gene TRBJ2-3; no clear D. The CDR3 runs to 12 residues. In germline, CDR1 is MNHNS, CDR2 SASEGT. V lost 5 bases and J lost 5, with 8 bases in between.

V is TRBV28 and J is TRBJ1-2; TRBD1 matches 8 bases. Germline CDR1 and CDR2: MDHEN and SYDVKM. J gave up 8 bases and V 6 bases, and 8 bases lay outside the gene matches. The CDR3 consists of 13 residues. The CDR3 region has the DNA TGTGCCAGCAGATCAAACAGGGGGGGAGGCTACACCTTC. Translating it yields CASRSNRGGGYTF.

DNA of the CDR3: TGTGCCAGCAGCTTCGGACTGACGAATGAAAAACTGTTTTTT. This gives the protein CASSFGLTNEKLFF. This rearrangement joins TRBV5-6 to TRBJ1-4; D gene ambiguous. The CDR3 consists of 14 residues. Germline CDR1 SGHDT, CDR2 YYEEEE. V lost 2 bases and J lost 5, with 10 bases in between.

J is TRBJ1-2 and V is TRBV27, with D possibly TRBD1 on 6 matching bases. CDR3 size: 16 residues. Trimming cost V 6 bases and J 8 bases, with 25 bases left between them. The germline gives CDR1 MNHEY, CDR2 SMNVEV (reference sequence). The CDR3 sequence is CASSIMDPTGLRGYTF. CDR3 sequence (DNA): TGTGCCAGCAGCATAATGGACCCTACAGGGCTTCGCGGCTACACCTTC.

This clone was recorded once. The CDR3 nucleotides are TGTGCGGTAGGGTACACTGTAAATAACTATGGCTACACCTTC. Encoded protein: CAVGYTVNNYGYTF. This rearrangement joins TRBV28 to TRBJ1-2; D ambiguous. CDR3 length: 14 amino acids. CDR1 MDHEN and CDR2 SYDVKM come from the germline V gene.

The chain couples TRBV10-2 to TRBJ2-7; D uncertain. This CDR3 is 14 amino acids long. V lost 10 bases and J lost 0, with 16 bases in between. Germline V CDR1 and CDR2: WSHSY, SAAADI. CDR3 loop: CATTARVDSYEQYF. In DNA form, the CDR3 reads TGCGCCACCACCGCCCGGGTCGACTCCTACGAGCAGTACTTC.

The chain couples TRBV28 to TRBJ2-7, with D hard to call. Trimming removed 4 bases at V and 4 bases at J, with 11 bases between. This CDR3 region has 13 residues. Germline CDR1 and CDR2: MDHEN and SYDVKM. The CDR3 spells CASSSPSIYEQYF. The CDR3 region has the DNA TGTGCCAGCAGTTCCCCCAGTATATACGAGCAGTACTTC.

The chain carries TRBV2 and TRBJ2-7; D remains ambiguous. This CDR3 contains 12 residues. CDR1 is SNHLY and CDR2 is FYNNEI in the germline V gene. Deletions cut 6 bases from V and 0 bases from J, with 6 bases between. The CDR3 nucleotides read TGTGCCAGCAGGGCTAGCTCCTACGAGCAGTACTTC. This gives the protein CASRASSYEQYF.

The chain employs TRBV19 and TRBJ2-1; 9 bases are shared with TRBD2. The germline CDR1 and CDR2 sequences are LNHDA and SQIVND (reference sequence). The CDR3 loop spans 17 amino acids. The V and J ends lost 5 bases and 3 bases, in that order; junction bases with no gene match: 11. The CDR3 sequence is CASSPEGREGLYNEQFF. The CDR3 DNA sequence: TGTGCCAGTAGTCCAGAGGGGCGGGAGGGCCTCTACAATGAGCAGTTCTTC.

This chain connects TRBV11-2 to TRBJ2-7; D is perhaps TRBD2 (6 bases). Per the germline V gene, CDR1 is SGHAT and CDR2 is FQNNGV. The CDR3 is 15 residues long. V shed 1 base and J shed 6 bases, with 16 bases lying between them. In DNA form, the CDR3 reads TGTGCCAGCAGCTTAGTCGATGGGTGGACTACCGAGCAGTACTTC. Protein sequence: CASSLVDGWTTEQYF.

The chain links TRBV11-2 to TRBJ2-3; 8 bases map to TRBD2. V shed 1 base, J shed 9 bases, and the junction held 12 bases outside the gene matches. The germline V gene encodes CDR1 SGHAT and CDR2 FQNNGV. This CDR3 has 16 amino acids. This CDR3 reads CASSLGGTSGSETQYF. CDR3 nucleotide sequence: TGTGCCAGCAGCTTAGGAGGGACGAGCGGGAGTGAGACGCAGTATTTT.

The J gene is TRBJ2-7, the V gene TRBV7-2; tentatively, D is TRBD1 (6 bases). Germline CDR1 reads SGHTA; CDR2 reads FQGNSA. The ends were cut back, 3 bases at V and 5 bases at J, with 11 bases in the middle. The CDR3 covers 13 residues. The CDR3: CASSLNRVNEQYF. For the CDR3, the DNA is TGTGCCAGCAGCTTGAACAGGGTTAACGAGCAGTACTTC.

The rearrangement links TRBV28 to TRBJ2-1, with D possibly TRBD2 on 7 matching bases. The V gene lost 5 bases and the J gene lost 9 bases, with 23 bases spanning the gap. This CDR3 is 16 amino acids long. Germline lookup yields CDR1 MDHEN and CDR2 SYDVKM. CDR3 in DNA: TGTGCCAGCAGTGTGGGAGGGGGGGGACGTGGATCTGAGCAGTTCTTC. It codes for CASSVGGGGRGSEQFF.

The V call is TRBV30, the J call TRBJ1-3, with D perhaps matching TRBD1 (5 bases). CDR3 size: 15 residues. In germline, CDR1 is GTSNPN, CDR2 SVGIG (reference sequence). Trimming pared 4 bases from V and 4 bases from J, leaving 17 bases between. The CDR3 sequence is CAWKPGAGQGNTIYF. The CDR3 DNA reads TGTGCCTGGAAGCCCGGGGCCGGTCAGGGAAACACCATATATTTT. The full variable domain, in which reference TRBV30 and TRBJ1-3 provide the parts outside the CDR3, is SQTIHQWPATLVQPVGSPLSLECTVEGTSNPNLYWYRQAAGRGLQLLFYSVGIGQISSEVPQNLSASRPQDRQFILSSKKLLLSDSGFYLCAWKPGAGQGNTIYFGEGSWLTVV.

V usage is TRBV7-9 and J usage is TRBJ2-1; D remains ambiguous. This CDR3 comprises 14 residues. V lost 6 bases to trimming and J lost 3 bases, with 12 bases between them. In germline, CDR1 is SEHNR, CDR2 FQNEAQ (reference sequence). CDR3 sequence: CASRQALGYNEQFF. Written as DNA, the CDR3 is TGTGCCAGCAGGCAGGCTTTGGGCTACAATGAGCAGTTCTTC.

The chain carries TRBV2 and TRBJ1-2, with a weak D call TRBD1 (5 bases). Trimming stripped 5 bases from V and 1 base from J, with 14 bases between. From germline, CDR1 is SNHLY and CDR2 FYNNEI. The CDR3 spans 15 residues. As DNA, the CDR3 is TGTGCCAGCAGTCTAGGGGCGGGAGATAACTATGGCTACACCTTC. Translating it yields CASSLGAGDNYGYTF.

The gene calls are TRBV5-6 and TRBJ2-1; D tentatively reads TRBD1 or TRBD2 (5 bases each). Germline lookup yields CDR1 SGHDT and CDR2 YYEEEE. V lost 0 bases, J lost 9 bases, and 13 bases lay in between. There are 14 residues in the CDR3. CDR3 nucleotide sequence: TGTGCCAGCAGCTTGGTAGAGGGGACGAGTGAGCAGTTCTTC. As protein: CASSLVEGTSEQFF.

The chain couples TRBV15 to TRBJ1-1; D call uncertain. The length of the CDR3 is 15 residues. V was pared by 0 bases and J by 11 bases, with 19 bases between. Germline CDR1 is LNHNV and CDR2 is YYDKDF (reference sequence). The CDR3 DNA follows: TGTGCCACCAGCAGAGATCGTACTTCCCCTCGAGGGGCTTTCTTT. Translating gives CATSRDRTSPRGAFF.

The chain is built from TRBV19 and TRBJ1-2; 9 bases line up with TRBD1. CDR1 is LNHDA, CDR2 SQIVND, per germline (reference sequence). The CDR3 consists of 13 residues. The J segment lost 1 base and the V segment lost 10 bases, leaving 4 bases of the junction unmatched. CDR3: CATRTGVNYGYTF. CDR3 in DNA: TGTGCCACCAGGACAGGGGTTAACTATGGCTACACCTTC.

This chain joins TRBV5-4 and TRBJ1-2; D may be TRBD1 (6 bases). The germline V gene encodes CDR1 SGHNT and CDR2 YYREEE (reference sequence). The CDR3 covers 13 residues. V lost 0 bases and J lost 6, with 9 bases in between. The CDR3 DNA reads as TGTGCCAGCAGCTTGGACAGGGAGAATGGCTACACCTTC. Amino acid sequence: CASSLDRENGYTF.

The chain has TRBV15 and TRBJ1-5; TRBD1 matches at 7 bases. Losses at the gene ends were 2 bases for V and 0 bases for J; bases not matched to a gene: 7. There are 17 residues in the CDR3. In germline, CDR1 is LNHNV, CDR2 YYDKDF (reference sequence). The CDR3 loop is CATSRPTGVGSNQPQHF. The CDR3 bases are TGTGCCACCAGCAGACCTACAGGGGTTGGTAGCAATCAGCCCCAGCATTTT.

The rearrangement links TRBV19 to TRBJ1-2, with D possibly being TRBD1 (5 bases). The germline V and J ends were trimmed by 7 bases and 7 bases, with 16 bases remaining between them. CDR3 length: 13 amino acids. The V gene's germline CDR1 is LNHDA and CDR2 SQIVND (reference sequence). CDR3 sequence: CASKQTQGVGYTF. The DNA of the CDR3 is TGTGCCAGTAAACAGACTCAGGGAGTTGGCTACACCTTC.

CDR3: CASSYGDRNIDTQYF. The DNA for the CDR3 is TGTGCCAGCAGTTACGGGGACAGAAACATAGATACGCAGTATTTT. The chain joins TRBV6-5 to TRBJ2-3; 7 positions match TRBD1. This CDR3 contains 15 residues. Germline V gene lookup returns CDR1 MNHEY and CDR2 SVGAGI. Trimming cost V 2 bases and J 5 bases; bases outside gene matches: 7.

The chain couples TRBV5-1 to TRBJ2-1; a weak D match, TRBD2 (6 bases). The CDR3 loop spans 16 amino acids. V shed 4 bases and J shed 5 bases, with 19 bases lying between them. Germline V gene data show CDR1 as SGHRS and CDR2 as YFSETQ. This CDR3 is CASSPGVGSGNNEQFF. In DNA form, the CDR3 reads TGCGCCAGCAGCCCCGGTGTGGGTAGCGGTAACAATGAGCAGTTCTTC.